This T cell receptor (beta chain) came from a study of beta chain features in type 1 diabetes. The whole isolated RNA underwent reverse transcription, so sequencing captured expressed TCRB transcripts. Clones were sequenced by immunoSEQ multiplex PCR, and TCRdb holds only the in-frame ones, with some missing. The sample consists of around 400,000 clones, 10% to 15% of them appearing once. The CDR3 length is 15 residues. The germline V gene has CDR1 SGHNT and CDR2 YYREEE (reference sequence). V gave up 4 bases and J gave up 7 bases; unmatched junction bases: 10. The sequence was collected from a man aged 18 to 35 in good health. The sequencing sample was made of naive CD4+ T cells from blood. This chain links TRBV5-4 with TRBJ2-5; 10 bases agree with TRBD1. The DNA of the CDR3 is TGTGCCAGCAGCCTCCCGGGACAGGGGATCGGGACCCAGTACTTC. Translating gives CASSLPGQGIGTQYF.